This T cell receptor (beta chain) was found in a study of molecular identifiers for immune sequencing clone quantification. Germline lookup yields CDR1 SGDLS and CDR2 YYNGEE. V was clipped by 4 bases and J by 10 bases, with 21 bases between them. The CDR3 loop spans 16 amino acids. From roughly 20,000 to 1,000,000 sorted cells, naive CD8 libraries were generated with 10%, 30% or 50% RNA. Library preparation followed earlier protocols using designated TCR primers. TCRdb fed the PCR reads into MiXCR, producing one record per CDR3 protein. The table lists about 640,000 distinct CDR3 sequences, just under 20% of them singletons, with about 0.9% in the top ten. Study-wide findings and caveats: In naive cells, under 1% of molecules belonged to clones above 20 RNA copies, against over 98% in effector cells.

The sample holds many counts of this clonotype. Its target is not known. The clonotype comes from a human donor in good health. Some libraries in this study had Jurkat cell RNA spiked in. The material sequenced was naive CD8+ T cells from blood, with Jurkat cell RNA spiked in. Subset specified: FACS-sorted CD8+CD4-CCR7+CD45RA+ naive T cells. This rearrangement joins TRBV9 to TRBJ1-6; perhaps TRBD1 as D (6 bases). The CDR3 reads CASSPSSTGVGSPLHF. The CDR3 DNA reads TGTGCCAGCAGCCCTAGTTCGACAGGAGTTGGATCACCCCTCCACTTT.